The 9 T cell receptor beta chains in this list originate from one sample, sequenced in a study of T cell changes during pregnancy in multiple sclerosis. This table comes from immunoSEQ multiplex PCR, and its TCRdb copy is limited to in-frame clones, with some not included. The table has roughly 50,000 clones, 80% to 90% seen once. The material sequenced was CD8+ T cells from peripheral blood mononuclear cells, taken in the second trimester of pregnancy. These receptors all stem from a female donor with multiple sclerosis, enrolled in a pregnancy study.

The CDR3 is CASSYQTLTEAFF. Here the CDR3 DNA reads TGTGCCAGCAGTTACCAGACTCTAACTGAAGCTTTCTTT. This sequence joins TRBV27 and TRBJ1-1, with no clear D. Between the trimmed V and J ends, which lost 4 bases and 5 bases, there was a span of 11 bases. Germline V CDR1 and CDR2: MNHEY, SMNVEV (reference sequence). The CDR3 is 13 amino acids.

The chain couples TRBV27 to TRBJ1-1; TRBD1 is a possible D gene (6 bases). Germline CDR1 reads MNHEY; CDR2 reads SMNVEV (reference sequence). V was clipped by 4 bases and J by 3 bases, with 9 bases between them. There are 13 residues in the CDR3. The CDR3 DNA reads as TGTGCCAGCAGTTCAAGACAGGACACTGAAGCTTTCTTT. This gives the protein CASSSRQDTEAFF.

V gene TRBV6-5 combines with J gene TRBJ2-2; TRBD2 agrees at 10 bases. The CDR3 spans 15 residues. J gave up 5 bases and V 8 bases, and 8 bases lay outside the gene matches. Per germline, CDR1 MNHEY and CDR2 SVGAGI. The CDR3 DNA sequence: TGTGCCAGCTCACGGATAGCGGGGGGTACCGGGGAGCTGTTTTTT. Amino acids: CASSRIAGGTGELFF.

J is TRBJ2-3 and V is TRBV30, with 9 nucleotides matching TRBD2. The CDR3 consists of 15 residues. CDR1 GTSNPN and CDR2 SVGIG come from the germline V gene (reference sequence). Germline trimming cut 1 base from V and 5 bases from J; bases unmatched to any gene: 7. CDR3 sequence (DNA): TGTGCCTGGAGTGAGCGGGGGGACCCACGAGATACGCAGTATTTT. Amino acid sequence: CAWSERGDPRDTQYF. Based on the CDR3 plus reference TRBV30 and TRBJ2-3, the full variable domain is SQTIHQWPATLVQPVGSPLSLECTVEGTSNPNLYWYRQAAGRGLQLLFYSVGIGQISSEVPQNLSASRPQDRQFILSSKKLLLSDSGFYLCAWSERGDPRDTQYFGPGTRLTVL.

This clone has a single count. The chain uses TRBV29-1 and TRBJ2-7; TRBD1 matches at 9 bases. CDR1 and CDR2 (germline): SQVTM, ANQGSEA. The junction had 8 bases not matched to a gene; V was cut back by 5 bases and J by 6 bases. The CDR3 loop spans 13 amino acids. In DNA, the CDR3 is TGCAGCGTTAGGACAGGGGACCGTGGCGAGCAGTACTTC. This translates into CSVRTGDRGEQYF.

V usage is TRBV19 and J usage is TRBJ1-1; D gene uncertain. Trimming stripped 1 base from V and 8 bases from J, with 11 bases between. The CDR3 has 13 residues. Germline V gene sequence: CDR1 LNHDA, CDR2 SQIVND (reference sequence). The CDR3 DNA follows: TGTGCCAGTAGTATAGGAGGGATTGGAGAAGCTTTCTTT. It translates to CASSIGGIGEAFF.

This clone was seen a single time. The chain joins TRBV11-1 to TRBJ2-3; 8 bases fit TRBD2. The V gene's germline CDR1 is SGHAT and CDR2 FQDESV (reference sequence). The CDR3 consists of 16 residues. V lost 1 base, J lost 0 bases, and 3 bases stayed unmatched. CDR3: CASSLESGGSTDTQYF. In DNA, the CDR3 is TGTGCCAGCAGCTTAGAAAGCGGGGGCAGCACAGATACGCAGTATTTT.

This chain uses TRBV2 with TRBJ1-4; D possibly corresponds to TRBD1 (5 bases). This CDR3 has 16 residues. V was trimmed by 0 bases and J by 3 bases, leaving 11 bases between them. The germline V gene has CDR1 SNHLY and CDR2 FYNNEI. CDR3 DNA sequence: TGTGCCAGCAGTGAAGCCAGGGAGGCTCCTAATGAAAAACTGTTTTTT. This translates into CASSEAREAPNEKLFF.

Written as DNA, the CDR3 is TGTGCCAGCAGCTTTTTGGCGGGGGACGGGGAGACCCAGTACTTC. It is translated as CASSFLAGDGETQYF. The genes are TRBV7-9 and TRBJ2-5, with 7 bases lining up with TRBD2. With 3 bases clipped from V and 5 bases from J, the junction kept 9 bases outside the gene matches. Germline CDR1 is SEHNR and CDR2 is FQNEAQ (reference sequence). This CDR3 is 15 amino acids long.